A selection of T cell receptor beta chains follows, all from one sample in a study of shared clonotypes between healthy human individuals. The data were produced by immunoSEQ multiplex PCR, yet TCRdb's version contains in-frame clones alone and is incomplete. The profile shows over 850,000 clones, more than 75% of them singletons. The sequencing sample was made of memory CD4+ T cells from PBMCs. These receptors were obtained from a man between 18 and 29 years old in good health. Some clones in this sample may be carry-over from other donors' samples. Both conserved end residues are part of each CDR3. Fields, in order: V gene, clone size, D gene, J gene, CDR3 protein, CDR3 DNA. A D gene is named only where the DNA matches it firmly. A clone size is listed for some rows: how often the clone was seen (once, few, many), or a class if it is expanded.

TRBV28,.,.,TRBJ1-1,CASSLGGTGKGTTEAFF,TGTGCCAGCAGTTTAGGAGGGACTGGGAAGGGGACGACTGAAGCTTTCTTT
TRBV30,.,.,TRBJ1-5,CAWSVRDGQPQHF,TGTGCCTGGAGTGTACGGGACGGGCAGCCCCAGCATTTT
TRBV7-3,.,.,TRBJ2-3,CASSLMVRYGTQYF,TGTGCCAGCAGCTTAATGGTACGGTACGGTACGCAGTATTTT
TRBV20-1,few,.,TRBJ2-7,CSPPGADEQYF,TGCAGTCCCCCTGGAGCGGACGAGCAGTACTTC
TRBV6-5,few,.,TRBJ1-5,CASSYSANRPQHF,TGTGCCAGCAGTTACTCCGCTAATCGGCCCCAGCATTTT
TRBV28,few,.,TRBJ2-3,CASTGSRSTDTQYF,TGTGCCAGCACTGGTTCTCGTAGCACAGATACGCAGTATTTT
TRBV10-3,.,TRBD2,TRBJ2-7,CAISLTSGSSYEQYF,TGTGCCATCAGTCTAACTAGCGGGAGCTCCTACGAGCAGTACTTC
TRBV10-3,.,TRBD1,TRBJ1-5,CAISRDRGTQPQHF,TGTGCCATCAGCAGGGACAGGGGAACTCAGCCCCAGCATTTT
TRBV4-3,once,.,TRBJ1-4,CASSQTPGEIREKLFF,TGCGCCAGCAGCCAGACACCAGGGGAGATTCGGGAAAAACTGTTTTTT
TRBV16,.,TRBD2,TRBJ2-2,CASSRSVSGRRTNTGELFF,TGTGCCAGCAGCCGTAGTGTAAGCGGGAGGAGGACGAACACCGGGGAGCTGTTTTTT
TRBV28,.,TRBD1,TRBJ1-5,CASSSGQGNQPQHF,TGTGCCAGCAGCTCTGGACAGGGAAATCAGCCCCAGCATTTT
TRBV6-5,.,.,TRBJ2-7,CASSRDSQYEQYF,TGTGCCAGCAGCCGCGACAGTCAGTACGAGCAGTACTTC
TRBV7-2,.,TRBD2,TRBJ2-5,CASSLGLAGEETQYF,TGTGCCAGCAGCTTGGGTCTAGCGGGAGAAGAGACCCAGTACTTC
TRBV6-5,.,.,TRBJ2-4,CASSWAGTVAKNIQYF,TGTGCCAGCAGTTGGGCCGGGACTGTAGCCAAAAACATTCAGTACTTC
TRBV5-1,.,.,TRBJ1-1,CASSLERPSNTEAFF,TGCGCCAGCAGCTTGGAACGACCATCGAACACTGAAGCTTTCTTT
TRBV28,few,TRBD1,TRBJ2-1,CASTPGTGGDKNEQFF,TGTGCCAGCACCCCAGGGACAGGGGGAGATAAGAATGAGCAGTTCTTC
TRBV7-2,.,TRBD1,TRBJ2-5,CASSLAGQGAQETQYF,TGTGCCAGCAGCTTAGCGGGGCAGGGGGCCCAAGAGACCCAGTACTTC
TRBV6-6,.,.,TRBJ1-2,CATSHVAMGASYGYTF,TGTGCCACATCACACGTCGCCATGGGGGCATCCTATGGCTACACCTTC
TRBV5-6,once,.,TRBJ2-1,CASSLFGDRQFF,TGTGCCAGCAGCTTGTTCGGTGACCGGCAGTTCTTC
TRBV9,.,TRBD1,TRBJ2-7,CASSVAWDSSYEQYF,TGTGCCAGCAGCGTAGCTTGGGACAGTTCCTACGAGCAGTACTTC
TRBV7-2,few,TRBD1,TRBJ1-2,CASSTTGGAYGYTF,TGTGCCAGCAGCACGACAGGGGGCGCGTATGGCTACACCTTC
TRBV10-3,.,.,TRBJ1-5,CAISETGIGLMVLRNQPQHF,TGTGCCATCAGTGAGACAGGGATCGGCCTTATGGTATTGCGCAATCAGCCCCAGCATTTT
TRBV28,.,TRBD2,TRBJ2-7,CASRGTSGGTYEQYF,TGTGCCAGCAGGGGTACTAGCGGGGGCACCTACGAGCAGTACTTC
TRBV28,.,.,TRBJ1-4,CASSPMGATNEKLFF,TGTGCCAGCAGTCCTATGGGGGCAACTAATGAAAAACTGTTTTTT
TRBV18,.,TRBD2,TRBJ2-5,CASSSGPTSAETQYF,TGTGCCAGCTCATCAGGCCCAACTAGCGCGGAGACCCAGTACTTC
TRBV19,few,.,TRBJ1-1,CASSAGRGTEAFF,TGTGCCAGTAGTGCAGGGAGGGGCACTGAAGCTTTCTTT
TRBV2,once,TRBD1,TRBJ1-4,CASSGQGAGEKLFF,TGTGCCAGCAGCGGACAGGGGGCCGGGGAAAAACTGTTTTTT
TRBV5-8,.,.,TRBJ2-3,CASSFIRDTQYF,TGTGCCAGCAGCTTCATCCGAGATACGCAGTATTTT